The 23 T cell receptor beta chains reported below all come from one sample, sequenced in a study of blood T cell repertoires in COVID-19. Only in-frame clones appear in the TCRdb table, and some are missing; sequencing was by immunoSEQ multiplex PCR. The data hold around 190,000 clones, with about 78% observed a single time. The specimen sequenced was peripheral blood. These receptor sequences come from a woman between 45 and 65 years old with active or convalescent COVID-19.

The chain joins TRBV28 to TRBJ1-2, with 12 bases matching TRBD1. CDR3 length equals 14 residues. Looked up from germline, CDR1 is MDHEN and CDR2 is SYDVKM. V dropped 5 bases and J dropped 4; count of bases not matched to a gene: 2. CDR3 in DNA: TGTGCCAGCAGTCGGGACAGGGGGCTCTATGGCTACACCTTC. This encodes CASSRDRGLYGYTF.

The CDR3 loop is CAWSLDRDYGYTF. CDR3 in DNA: TGTGCCTGGAGTTTGGACAGGGACTATGGCTACACCTTC. The chain carries TRBV30 and TRBJ1-2, with TRBD1 matching over 8 bases. The trim removed 2 bases at V and 3 bases at J, leaving 2 bases unmatched. Germline V lookup: CDR1 GTSNPN, CDR2 SVGIG (reference sequence). The CDR3 is 13 residues long.

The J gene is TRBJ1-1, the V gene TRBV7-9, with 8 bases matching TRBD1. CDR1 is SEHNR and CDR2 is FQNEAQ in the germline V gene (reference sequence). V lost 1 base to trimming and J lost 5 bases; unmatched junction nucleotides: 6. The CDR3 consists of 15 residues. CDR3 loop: CASSLVRGRGTEAFF. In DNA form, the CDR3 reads TGTGCCAGCAGCTTAGTCAGGGGGCGCGGGACTGAAGCTTTCTTT.

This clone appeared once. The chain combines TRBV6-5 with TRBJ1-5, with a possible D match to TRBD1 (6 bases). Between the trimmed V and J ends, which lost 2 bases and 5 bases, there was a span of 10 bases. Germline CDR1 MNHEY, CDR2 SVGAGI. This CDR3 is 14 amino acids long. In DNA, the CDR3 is TGTGCCAGCAGTTACCCGGCAGGGGATCAGCCCCAGCATTTT. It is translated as CASSYPAGDQPQHF.

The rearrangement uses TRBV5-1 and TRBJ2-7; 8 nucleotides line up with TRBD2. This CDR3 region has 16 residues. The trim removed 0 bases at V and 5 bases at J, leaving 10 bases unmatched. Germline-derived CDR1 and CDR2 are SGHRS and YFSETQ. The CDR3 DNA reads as TGCGCCAGCAGCTTGGATATTGCGGGAGGTTCGGACGAGCAGTACTTC. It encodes CASSLDIAGGSDEQYF.

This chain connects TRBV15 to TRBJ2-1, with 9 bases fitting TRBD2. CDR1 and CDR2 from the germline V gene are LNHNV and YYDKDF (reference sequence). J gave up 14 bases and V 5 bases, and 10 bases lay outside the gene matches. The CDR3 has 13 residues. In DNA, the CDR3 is TGTGCCACCAGCGGGACTAGCCCCCGTGGGAAGTTCTTC. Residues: CATSGTSPRGKFF. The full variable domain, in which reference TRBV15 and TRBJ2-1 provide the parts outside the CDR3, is DAMVIQNPRYQVTQFGKPVTLSCSQTLNHNVMYWYQQKSSQAPKLLFHYYDKDFNNEADTPDNFQSRRPNTSFCFLDIRSPGLGDTAMYLCATSGTSPRGKFFGPGTRLTVL.

CDR3 coding DNA: TGTGCCAGCAGCCACCTACTAGCGGGGGGGCCCGGTGAGCAGTTCTTC. Protein: CASSHLLAGGPGEQFF. The chain recombines TRBV3-1 (or the pseudogene TRBV3-2) with TRBJ2-1; 13 bases align to TRBD2. This CDR3 region has 16 residues. The junction had 8 bases not matched to a gene; V was cut back by 3 bases and J by 9 bases. CDR1 is LGHDT and CDR2 is YNNKEL in the germline V gene (reference sequence).

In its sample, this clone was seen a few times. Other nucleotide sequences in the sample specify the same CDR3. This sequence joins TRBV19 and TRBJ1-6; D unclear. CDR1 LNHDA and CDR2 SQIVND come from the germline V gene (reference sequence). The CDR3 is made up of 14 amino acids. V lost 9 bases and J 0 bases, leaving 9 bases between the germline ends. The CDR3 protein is CASRVSSYNSPLHF. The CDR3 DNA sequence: TGTGCCAGCCGAGTTAGCTCCTATAATTCACCCCTCCACTTT.

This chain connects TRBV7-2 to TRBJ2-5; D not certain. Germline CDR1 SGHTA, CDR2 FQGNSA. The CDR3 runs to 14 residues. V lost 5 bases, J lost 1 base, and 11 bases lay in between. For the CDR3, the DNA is TGTGCCAGCAGCCCCTCAGGTTTCCAAGAGACCCAGTACTTC. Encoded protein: CASSPSGFQETQYF.

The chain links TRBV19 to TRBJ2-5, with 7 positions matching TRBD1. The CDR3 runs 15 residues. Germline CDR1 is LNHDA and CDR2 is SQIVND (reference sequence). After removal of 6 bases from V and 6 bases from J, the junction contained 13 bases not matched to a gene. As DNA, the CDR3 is TGTGCCAGTAGGCCAACGGGACAGAGTTCGCAGACCCAGTACTTC. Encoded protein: CASRPTGQSSQTQYF.

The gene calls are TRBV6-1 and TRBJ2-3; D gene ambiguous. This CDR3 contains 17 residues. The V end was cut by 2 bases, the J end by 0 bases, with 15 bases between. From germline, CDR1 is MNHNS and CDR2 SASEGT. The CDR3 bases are TGTGCCAGCAGTGAACGGGTGGGTTTTCGGAGCACAGATACGCAGTATTTT. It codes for CASSERVGFRSTDTQYF.

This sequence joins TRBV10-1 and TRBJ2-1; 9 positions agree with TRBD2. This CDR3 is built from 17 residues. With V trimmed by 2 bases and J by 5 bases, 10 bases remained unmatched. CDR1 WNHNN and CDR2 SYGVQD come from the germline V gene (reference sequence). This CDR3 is CASSESAVAGGDNEQFF. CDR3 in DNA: TGCGCCAGCAGTGAGAGCGCTGTGGCGGGAGGGGACAATGAGCAGTTCTTC.

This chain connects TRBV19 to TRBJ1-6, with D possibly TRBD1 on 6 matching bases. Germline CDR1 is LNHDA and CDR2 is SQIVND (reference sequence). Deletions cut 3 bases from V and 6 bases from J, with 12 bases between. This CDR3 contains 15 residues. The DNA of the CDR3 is TGTGCCAGTAGTATGATGGCAGGGGCTAATTCACCCCTCCACTTT. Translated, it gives CASSMMAGANSPLHF.

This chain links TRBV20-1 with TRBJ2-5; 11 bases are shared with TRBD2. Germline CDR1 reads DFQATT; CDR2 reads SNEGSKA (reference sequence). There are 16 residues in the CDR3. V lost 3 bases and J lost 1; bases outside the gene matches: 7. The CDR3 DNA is TGCAGTGCTAGTGGTCCTAGCGGGGGGTTCCAAGAGACCCAGTACTTC. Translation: CSASGPSGGFQETQYF.

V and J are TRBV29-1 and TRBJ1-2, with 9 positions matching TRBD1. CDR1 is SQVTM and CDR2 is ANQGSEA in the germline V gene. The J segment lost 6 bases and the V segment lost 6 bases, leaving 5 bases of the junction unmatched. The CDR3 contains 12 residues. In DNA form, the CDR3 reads TGCAGCGTAGAGACAGGGGGAGATGGCTACACCTTC. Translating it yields CSVETGGDGYTF.

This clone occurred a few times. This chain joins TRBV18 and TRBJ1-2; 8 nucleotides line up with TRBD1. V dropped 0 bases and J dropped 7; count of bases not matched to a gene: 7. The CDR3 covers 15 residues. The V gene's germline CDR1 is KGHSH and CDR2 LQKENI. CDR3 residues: CASSPPDRGYTGYTF. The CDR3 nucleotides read TGTGCCAGCTCACCACCTGACAGGGGCTATACTGGCTACACCTTC.

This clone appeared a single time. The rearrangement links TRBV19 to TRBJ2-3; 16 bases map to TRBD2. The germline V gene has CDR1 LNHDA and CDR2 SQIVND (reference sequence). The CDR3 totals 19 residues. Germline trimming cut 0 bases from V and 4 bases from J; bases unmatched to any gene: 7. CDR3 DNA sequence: TGTGCCAGTAGTATAGAGGACGGGACTAGCGGGGGGGCCTCAGATACGCAGTATTTT. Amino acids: CASSIEDGTSGGASDTQYF.

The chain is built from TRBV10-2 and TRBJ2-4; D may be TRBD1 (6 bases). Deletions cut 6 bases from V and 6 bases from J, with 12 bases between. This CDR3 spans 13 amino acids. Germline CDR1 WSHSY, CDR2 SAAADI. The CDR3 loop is CASRDGQLNIQYF. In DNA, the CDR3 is TGCGCCAGCAGGGACGGACAGTTAAACATTCAGTACTTC.

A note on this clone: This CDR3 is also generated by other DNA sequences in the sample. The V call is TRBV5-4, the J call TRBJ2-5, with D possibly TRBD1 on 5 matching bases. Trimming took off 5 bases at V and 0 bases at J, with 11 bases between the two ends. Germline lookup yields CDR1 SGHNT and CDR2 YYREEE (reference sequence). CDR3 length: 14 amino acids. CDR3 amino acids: CASRSDSNQETQYF. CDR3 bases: TGTGCCAGCAGATCAGACAGTAACCAAGAGACCCAGTACTTC.

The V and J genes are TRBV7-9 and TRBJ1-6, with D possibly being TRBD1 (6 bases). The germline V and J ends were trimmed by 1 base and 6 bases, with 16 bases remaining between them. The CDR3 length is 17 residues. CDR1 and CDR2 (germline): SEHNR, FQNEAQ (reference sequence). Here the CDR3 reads CASSLGSGTGFNSPLHF. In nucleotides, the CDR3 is TGTGCCAGCAGCTTAGGTTCTGGAACAGGGTTTAATTCACCCCTCCACTTT.

The CDR3 protein is CASSLTGGSYNSPLHF. CDR3 DNA sequence: TGTGCCAGCAGCTTAACAGGGGGGAGCTATAATTCACCCCTCCACTTT. V usage is TRBV7-6 and J usage is TRBJ1-6; 8 bases are shared with TRBD1. This CDR3 contains 16 residues. CDR1 and CDR2 (germline): SGHVS, FNYEAQ. Trimming took 2 bases from V and 3 from J; bases not matched to a gene: 3.

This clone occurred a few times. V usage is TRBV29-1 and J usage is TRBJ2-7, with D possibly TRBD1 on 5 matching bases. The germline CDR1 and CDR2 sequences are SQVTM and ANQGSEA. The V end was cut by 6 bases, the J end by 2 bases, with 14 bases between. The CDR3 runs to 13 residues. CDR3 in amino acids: CSVVTDRTYEQYF. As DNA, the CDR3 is TGCAGCGTAGTGACAGACCGAACCTACGAGCAGTACTTC.

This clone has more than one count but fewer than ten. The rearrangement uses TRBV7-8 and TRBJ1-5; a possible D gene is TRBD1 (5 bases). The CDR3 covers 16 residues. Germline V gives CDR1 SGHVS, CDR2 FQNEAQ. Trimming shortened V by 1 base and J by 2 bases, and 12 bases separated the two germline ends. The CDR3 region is CASSLVAAGGNQPQHF. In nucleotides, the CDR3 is TGTGCCAGCAGCTTAGTAGCGGCGGGGGGCAATCAGCCCCAGCATTTT.